This T cell receptor beta chain originates from a study of CD8 T cells in Susac syndrome. The CDR3 has 13 residues. Germline lookup yields CDR1 SQVTM and CDR2 ANQGSEA. The trim removed 5 bases at V and 10 bases at J, leaving 6 bases unmatched. TCR beta sequences were obtained from blood CD8+ and CD4+ T cells. An amount of RNA that ranged from roughly 0.45 to 1 ug was reverse transcribed with random hexamers. From the immunoSEQ multiplex PCR reads, TCRdb called clonotypes with MiXCR, one entry per CDR3 protein. The sample contains approximately 110,000 distinct CDR3 sequences, roughly 97% of which appear only once. Points on this clonotype: Its specificity is unknown.

General study results and limits: The relatively small number of individuals in the TCR sequencing and HLA analysis was acknowledged by the study.

This TCR was sampled from a human donor in good health. Sequenced sample: CD4+ T cells from PBMCs. The chain has TRBV29-1 and TRBJ1-6; 9 bases line up with TRBD1. In nucleotides, the CDR3 is TGCAGCGTTCAACAGGGGGCGGAATCACCCCTCCACTTT. This codes for CSVQQGAESPLHF.